One sample yielded the 21 T cell receptor beta chains listed below, sequenced in a study of cytomegalovirus exposure and HLA in healthy donors. The PCR was carried out with 60 Vbeta primers and 13 Jbeta primers. The repertoire was sequenced with immunoSEQ multiplex PCR; TCRdb's copy has only in-frame clones and lacks some. The sample lists tens of thousands of clones; roughly two thirds were seen once. Sequencing was performed on PBMCs. These receptors all come from a man aged 60 to 75 in good health and CMV-seropositive.

V is TRBV9 and J is TRBJ2-1; D possibly corresponds to TRBD2 (6 bases). V lost 0 bases and J lost 4, with 11 bases in between. The CDR3 covers 15 residues. The V gene's germline CDR1 is SGDLS and CDR2 YYNGEE. The CDR3 is CASSVAGVSYNEQFF. The DNA for the CDR3 is TGTGCCAGCAGCGTAGCGGGAGTGAGTTACAATGAGCAGTTCTTC. Looking up the rest from reference TRBV9 and TRBJ2-1 gives the full variable domain: DSGVTQTPKHLITATGQRVTLRCSPRSGDLSVYWYQQSLDQGLQFLIQYYNGEERAKGNILERFSAQQFPDLHSELNLSSLELGDSALYFCASSVAGVSYNEQFFGPGTRLTVL.

The rearrangement uses TRBV30 and TRBJ2-7; D unclear. This CDR3 has 12 residues. V lost 2 bases and J lost 4, with 9 bases in between. Germline values: CDR1 GTSNPN, CDR2 SVGIG (reference sequence). DNA for the CDR3: TGTGCCTGGAGTAATACAGTATACGAGCAGTACTTC. Translation gives CAWSNTVYEQYF.

CDR3 sequence: CAISRDYSGNTIYF. The CDR3 coding sequence is TGTGCCATCAGTCGGGATTACTCTGGAAACACCATATATTTT. The rearrangement links TRBV10-3 to TRBJ1-3; D remains unclear. V was cut by 5 bases and J by 0 bases, with 8 bases left in between. Germline V gene data show CDR1 as ENHRY and CDR2 as SYGVKD. The CDR3 extends over 14 amino acids.

This clone was detected only a few times. This sequence joins TRBV6-1 and TRBJ1-2; no definite D call. V was shortened by 7 bases and J by 4 bases, with 16 bases between the two germline ends. CDR3 length equals 14 residues. CDR1 MNHNS and CDR2 SASEGT come from the germline V gene. The CDR3 reads CASILRGSSYGYTF. The CDR3 region has the DNA TGTGCCAGCATTCTACGAGGGAGCTCCTATGGCTACACCTTC.

There are a few counts of this clone. The chain uses TRBV30 and TRBJ2-3; TRBD2 might be the D (5 bases). Germline values: CDR1 GTSNPN, CDR2 SVGIG (reference sequence). The CDR3 covers 11 residues. Deletions cut 5 bases from V and 11 bases from J, with 14 bases between. CDR3 region: CAWGSRDLQYF. For the CDR3, the DNA is TGTGCCTGGGGGAGCCGTGACTTGCAGTATTTT.

The chain joins TRBV11-2 to TRBJ1-2, with 8 positions matching TRBD1. This CDR3 is 15 amino acids long. V lost 4 bases to trimming and J lost 7 bases; unmatched junction nucleotides: 11. Germline V CDR1 and CDR2: SGHAT, FQNNGV. CDR3 bases: TGTGCCAGCAGCTCCGGACAGGGAATTAACAGTGGCTACACCTTC. This sequence encodes CASSSGQGINSGYTF.

This clone came up once. CDR3 in amino acids: CASSPNVLAGGTDTQYF. The CDR3 region has the DNA TGTGCCAGCAGCCCCAATGTTCTAGCGGGGGGCACAGATACGCAGTATTTT. V usage is TRBV2 and J usage is TRBJ2-3; 10 bases map to TRBD2. Trimming cost V 6 bases and J 1 base; bases outside gene matches: 10. Germline assignment: CDR1 SNHLY and CDR2 FYNNEI. The CDR3 runs to 17 residues.

The gene calls are TRBV28 and TRBJ1-2; 7 bases line up with TRBD1. The trim removed 2 bases at V and 0 bases at J, leaving 9 bases unmatched. Looked up from germline, CDR1 is MDHEN and CDR2 is SYDVKM. This CDR3 region has 17 residues. CDR3 coding DNA: TGTGCCAGCAGTTTAATGACAGGGACGACGGCTAACTATGGCTACACCTTC. This translates into CASSLMTGTTANYGYTF.

The genes are TRBV28 and TRBJ2-7; TRBD1 aligns across 7 bases. Germline V gene data show CDR1 as MDHEN and CDR2 as SYDVKM. This CDR3 has 13 amino acids. V lost 6 bases to trimming and J lost 5 bases; unmatched junction nucleotides: 7. The CDR3 sequence: CASRRTGSDEQYF. CDR3 DNA sequence: TGTGCCAGCAGAAGGACAGGATCCGACGAGCAGTACTTC. The variable domain in full, with the rest retrieved from reference TRBV28 and TRBJ2-7, is DVKVTQSSRYLVKRTGEKVFLECVQDMDHENMFWYRQDPGLGLRLIYFSYDVKMKEKGDIPEGYSVSREKKERFSLILESASTNQTSMYLCASRRTGSDEQYFGPGTRLTVT.

V and J are TRBV29-1 and TRBJ2-3, with 7 positions matching TRBD2. The germline CDR1 and CDR2 sequences are SQVTM and ANQGSEA. The ends lost 4 bases at V and 1 base at J; junction bases unmatched: 8. The CDR3 runs to 15 residues. CDR3 sequence (DNA): TGCAGCGTTGCCGGGCTAGCGGCACGCACAGATACGCAGTATTTT. It codes for CSVAGLAARTDTQYF.

This rearrangement joins TRBV12-5 to TRBJ2-1; the match to TRBD2 covers 10 bases. The germline V gene encodes CDR1 LGHNT and CDR2 FRNRAP. The junction had 6 bases not matched to a gene; V was cut back by 0 bases and J by 1 base. The CDR3 extends over 18 amino acids. The CDR3 loop reads CASGLVRASGGSYNEQFF. The CDR3 region has the DNA TGTGCTAGTGGTTTGGTAAGGGCTAGCGGGGGTTCCTACAATGAGCAGTTCTTC.

This clone turned up a few times. The V and J genes are TRBV6-6 and TRBJ1-6, with 8 positions matching TRBD1. With 7 bases clipped from V and 3 bases from J, the junction kept 5 bases outside the gene matches. CDR1 and CDR2 from the germline V gene are MNHNY and SVGAGI (reference sequence). The CDR3 has 15 amino acids. As DNA, the CDR3 is TGTGCCAGCAAAGGACAGGGCTTCTATAATTCACCCCTCCACTTT. Translated: CASKGQGFYNSPLHF.

The chain combines TRBV4-1 with TRBJ2-1; 8 bases align to TRBD1. Germline CDR1 reads MGHRA; CDR2 reads YSYEKL. This CDR3 comprises 19 residues. V lost 0 bases to trimming and J lost 5 bases; unmatched junction nucleotides: 15. CDR3 loop: CASSQEEAGRTGRNNEQFF. CDR3 DNA sequence: TGCGCCAGCAGCCAAGAAGAGGCGGGGAGGACAGGGAGAAACAATGAGCAGTTCTTC.

The chain uses TRBV7-8 and TRBJ1-1, with TRBD1 identical over 7 bases. This CDR3 has 14 residues. Trimming cost V 6 bases and J 1 base; bases outside gene matches: 5. CDR1 is SGHVS and CDR2 is FQNEAQ in the germline V gene. CDR3 sequence (DNA): TGTGCCAGCAGTTTGACAGGGAAGAACACTGAAGCTTTCTTT. This gives the protein CASSLTGKNTEAFF.

In this sample, this clone turned up once. The V and J genes are TRBV5-1 and TRBJ1-2, with 12 positions matching TRBD1. Trimming cost V 5 bases and J 5 bases; bases outside gene matches: 19. This CDR3 is built from 19 residues. The V gene's germline CDR1 is SGHRS and CDR2 YFSETQ. CDR3 sequence: CASSFNPRDRGLTSYGYTF. The CDR3 region has the DNA TGCGCCAGCAGTTTTAACCCCCGGGACAGGGGGCTTACTTCATATGGCTACACCTTC.

This rearrangement joins TRBV4-2 to TRBJ2-7; D gene uncertain. CDR3 length: 15 amino acids. Germline CDR1 LGHNA, CDR2 YNFKEQ. Deletions cut 0 bases from V and 2 bases from J, with 11 bases between. DNA of the CDR3: TGTGCCAGCAGCCAAGATACACAGTCAACCTACGAGCAGTACTTC. It specifies CASSQDTQSTYEQYF.

This chain links TRBV27 with TRBJ1-5; 10 bases align to TRBD1. Germline V gene data show CDR1 as MNHEY and CDR2 as SMNVEV (reference sequence). Unmatched junction bases numbered 8, after V lost 5 bases and J lost 7 bases. The CDR3 has 15 residues. In DNA, the CDR3 is TGTGCCAGCAGTCCCGGGACAGGGGTGATGCAGCCCCAGCATTTT. This translates into CASSPGTGVMQPQHF.

The rearrangement links TRBV15 to TRBJ2-7; TRBD1 matches 9 bases. CDR1 and CDR2 (germline): LNHNV, YYDKDF (reference sequence). CDR3 length equals 15 residues. With V trimmed by 3 bases and J by 5 bases, 8 bases remained unmatched. DNA of the CDR3: TGTGCCACCAGCAGCCCCCGGGACAGGGTTCACGAGCAGTACTTC. This encodes CATSSPRDRVHEQYF.

The rearrangement uses TRBV6-5 and TRBJ2-7; D may be TRBD2 (7 bases). The CDR3 contains 12 residues. Between the trimmed V and J ends, which lost 6 bases and 5 bases, there was a span of 11 bases. Germline V gene lookup returns CDR1 MNHEY and CDR2 SVGAGI. The CDR3 here is CASSGGRDEQYF. Here the CDR3 DNA reads TGTGCCAGCAGCGGGGGGCGCGACGAGCAGTACTTC.

To note about this clone: Compared with germline, one end of the junction differs, possibly owing to a read error. The chain has TRBV7-9 and TRBJ2-7; possible D gene TRBD2, 5 bases. CDR1 and CDR2 from the germline V gene are SEHNR and FQNEAQ (reference sequence). This CDR3 comprises 12 residues. The DNA for the CDR3 is TGTTCCAGCAGCGGCGGAGTGTACGAGCAGTACTTC. It translates to CSSSGGVYEQYF.

The chain joins TRBV30 to TRBJ2-3; D may be TRBD2 (6 bases). V lost 0 bases and J 3 bases, leaving 7 bases between the germline ends. CDR3 size: 13 residues. Germline lookup yields CDR1 GTSNPN and CDR2 SVGIG (reference sequence). The CDR3 DNA is TGTGCCTGGAGTGTTGGGGGGACAGATACGCAGTATTTT. It codes for CAWSVGGTDTQYF. Based on the CDR3 plus reference TRBV30 and TRBJ2-3, the full variable domain is SQTIHQWPATLVQPVGSPLSLECTVEGTSNPNLYWYRQAAGRGLQLLFYSVGIGQISSEVPQNLSASRPQDRQFILSSKKLLLSDSGFYLCAWSVGGTDTQYFGPGTRLTVL.